This T cell receptor beta chain emerged from a study of Ad26.COV2.S vaccination and SARS-CoV-2 variants. The treatment was: around 19 received Ad26.COV2.S at low or high dose, single or two shots; roughly five received placebo; per-sample allocation not given. After the first vaccine or placebo injection, samples were drawn on day 63. The data were produced by immunoSEQ multiplex PCR, yet TCRdb's version contains in-frame clones alone and is incomplete. The sample records 380,000 or so clones, 86% being singletons. The sample consisted of peripheral blood, taken in a trial of Ad26.COV2.S vaccine versus placebo. The clonotype was recovered from a person between 18 and 65 years old who received the Ad26.COV2.S COVID-19 vaccine or a placebo.

For the CDR3, the DNA is TGTGCCAGCAGTTACGGGACACTGAACACTGAAGCTTTCTTT. Translation gives CASSYGTLNTEAFF. This rearrangement joins TRBV6-5 to TRBJ1-1; a weak D match, TRBD1 (6 bases). The CDR3 extends over 14 amino acids. Trimming took off 2 bases at V and 0 bases at J, with 7 bases between the two ends. Germline CDR1 is MNHEY and CDR2 is SVGAGI.